This record concerns one TCR beta chain sequence. The CDR3 has 13 amino acids. Germline V CDR1 and CDR2: SNHLY, FYNNEI. Losses at the gene ends were 4 bases for V and 7 bases for J; bases not matched to a gene: 0. How the authors handled the data: From reference gene primer amplification, estimates of nucleated cell counts were derived. Profiling relied on immunoSEQ multiplex PCR, and the TCRdb table lists in-frame clones only, not all of them. V and J calls and clone size are given by that table; D and trimming were obtained from the DNA. The repertoire holds 23,000 or so clones, with about 76% as singletons. This specimen comes from a study of blood T cell repertoires in COVID-19. About the study: PBMCs, B-cell-depleted T cells, or T cells provided the cDNA or gDNA that made up the material.

Sequencing was done on a sample of peripheral blood. The V and J genes are TRBV2 and TRBJ1-5; 11 bases fit TRBD1. This clonotype was sampled from a man in his 70s with acute or convalescent COVID-19. The CDR3 sequence: CASSGTGGQPQHF. The CDR3 DNA sequence: TGTGCCAGCAGTGGGACAGGGGGCCAGCCCCAGCATTTT.